This T cell receptor beta chain is from a study of cytomegalovirus exposure and HLA in healthy donors. The V gene's germline CDR1 is LNHDA and CDR2 SQIVND (reference sequence). This CDR3 comprises 14 residues. V dropped 6 bases and J dropped 0 bases, with 8 bases sitting between them. The PCR was carried out with 60 Vbeta primers and 13 Jbeta primers. TCRdb keeps only in-frame clones here, not all; method: immunoSEQ multiplex PCR. The profile shows 100,000 to 150,000 clones, 65% to 85% of them singletons. The sample comprised PBMCs. The V gene is TRBV19, the J gene TRBJ1-4; no clear D. This clonotype originated in a woman aged 40 to 55 in good health and CMV-seronegative. CDR3 DNA: TGTGCCAGTAGCCTGACTGCAACTAATGAAAAACTGTTTTTT. This translates into CASSLTATNEKLFF.